This TCR beta chain was identified in a study of spatial heterogeneity in lung cancer. One entry per CDR3 protein, called by TCRdb with MiXCR from the 5' RACE reads. The sample has just over 70,000 distinct CDR3 sequences; nearly 9% are singletons. Time point meaning: blood at routine non-recurrence follow-up after resection. The sample holds many counts of this clonotype. This clonotype was sampled from a female donor with early-stage non-small cell lung cancer. The sequencing here drew on PBMCs, taken at follow-up.

In DNA form, the CDR3 reads TGTGCCAGCAGCAAGGGACTCCCGAACACTGAAGCTTTCTTT. This translates into CASSKGLPNTEAFF. V gene TRBV3-1 combines with J gene TRBJ1-1, with D perhaps matching TRBD1 (5 bases). Germline V gene sequence: CDR1 LGHDT, CDR2 YNNKEL (reference sequence). The CDR3 runs 14 residues. Trimming shortened V by 5 bases and J by 1 base, and 11 bases separated the two germline ends.